Listed below are T cell receptor beta chains from one sample, sequenced in a study of shared clonotypes between healthy human individuals. Generated by immunoSEQ multiplex PCR, the TCRdb table keeps only in-frame clones and is missing some. The repertoire holds approximately 700,000 clones, with 55% to 85% as singletons. The sequenced sample was memory CD4+ T cells sorted from blood. The receptors here all came from a woman aged 25 to 39 in good health. The conserved cysteine and the conserved F or W are not part of the CDR3 here. A D gene is named only where the DNA matches it firmly.

CDR3aa: ASSPGTDGNTIY; v_gene: TRBV5-1; d_gene: -
CDR3aa: ASGPGGAGTDTQY; v_gene: TRBV9; d_gene: -
CDR3aa: ASSHRGETQY; v_gene: TRBV19; d_gene: -
CDR3aa: ASSSRQTVLINEQF; v_gene: TRBV27; d_gene: -
CDR3aa: ASRPRRQGAYSYEQY; v_gene: TRBV28; d_gene: TRBD1
CDR3aa: ASSQGMGPNTGELF; v_gene: TRBV4-1; d_gene: -
CDR3aa: ASSRLAGVGGNEQF; v_gene: TRBV28; d_gene: TRBD2
CDR3aa: AWGGTEAF; v_gene: TRBV30; d_gene: -
CDR3aa: ASIGPTNTGELF; v_gene: TRBV19; d_gene: -
CDR3aa: ASTGQGTTNEKLF; v_gene: TRBV28; d_gene: TRBD1
CDR3aa: AWSGAGIRRNEQF; v_gene: TRBV30; d_gene: -
CDR3aa: ASNEGVTSYNEQF; v_gene: TRBV10-2; d_gene: -
CDR3aa: AWSLKGKQF; v_gene: TRBV30; d_gene: -
CDR3aa: ASSLAGGVDTGELF; v_gene: TRBV28; d_gene: TRBD2
CDR3aa: ASSTSGRAYEQY; v_gene: TRBV5-5; d_gene: TRBD2
CDR3aa: ASSTAGGVYNEQF; v_gene: TRBV28; d_gene: TRBD2
CDR3aa: ASSMWAGGDSNQPQH; v_gene: TRBV19; d_gene: TRBD1
CDR3aa: ASRETGNTGELF; v_gene: TRBV2; d_gene: -